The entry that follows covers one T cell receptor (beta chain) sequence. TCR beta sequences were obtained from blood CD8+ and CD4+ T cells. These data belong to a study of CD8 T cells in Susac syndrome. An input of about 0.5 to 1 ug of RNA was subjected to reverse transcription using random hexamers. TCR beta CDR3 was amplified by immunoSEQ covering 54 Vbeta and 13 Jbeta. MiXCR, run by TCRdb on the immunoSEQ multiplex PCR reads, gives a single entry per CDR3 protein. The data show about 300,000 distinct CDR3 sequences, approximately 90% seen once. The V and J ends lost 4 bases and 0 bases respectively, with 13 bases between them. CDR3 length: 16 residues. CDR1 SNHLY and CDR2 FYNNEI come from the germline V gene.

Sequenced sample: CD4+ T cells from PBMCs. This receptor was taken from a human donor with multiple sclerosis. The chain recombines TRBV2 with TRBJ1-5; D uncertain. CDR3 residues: CASSVQAFLSNQPQHF. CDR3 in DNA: TGTGCCAGCAGTGTTCAGGCGTTCCTTAGCAATCAGCCCCAGCATTTT.